Only a few counts were recorded for the clone carrying this T cell receptor (beta chain). A single record per CDR3 protein comes from TCRdb applying MiXCR to the 5' RACE reads. The table has about 920,000 distinct CDR3 sequences, about 12% seen once; the top ten hold roughly 1.6%. The record originates from a study of identical twins. This same sample was also taken into another study, of yellow fever vaccine responses in identical twins.

The sequenced sample consisted of PBMCs. This TCR was sampled from a young woman in good health.

The DNA of the CDR3 is TGCAGCGTTGAAGATTGGCAAGGATTGGTAGTGGATACGCAGTATTTT. It is translated as CSVEDWQGLVVDTQYF. The chain joins TRBV29-1 to TRBJ2-3, with D uncertain. The V and J ends lost 0 bases and 6 bases respectively, with 19 bases between them. Germline V gene data show CDR1 as SQVTM and CDR2 as ANQGSEA. The CDR3 spans 16 residues.